The source of this T cell receptor (beta chain) is a study of CD8 T cells in ankylosing spondylitis. TCRdb reanalysed the 5' RACE reads using MiXCR and keeps one entry per CDR3 protein. The table records roughly 39,000 distinct CDR3 sequences, around 2.9% of them present only once. The CDR3 extends over 17 amino acids. Germline V CDR1 and CDR2: SGDLS, YYNGEE. Trimming at V came to 0 bases and at J to 1 base, leaving 2 bases not matched to a gene. This clonotype was observed many times. The antigen is not known. Findings and caveats of the study: Apparently characteristic of ankylosing spondylitis blood was a TCR beta motif (about 8 highly homologous variants).

The TCR comes from a male donor with ankylosing spondylitis or in good health (not recorded which). The chain uses TRBV9 and TRBJ2-1, with 12 bases aligning to TRBD2. The sequenced material came from blood, either unsorted or a sorted T cell fraction (not recorded which). CDR3 in DNA: TGTGCCAGCAGCGTAGAAACTAGCGGGGGGTCCTACAATGAGCAGTTCTTC. Its protein is CASSVETSGGSYNEQFF.